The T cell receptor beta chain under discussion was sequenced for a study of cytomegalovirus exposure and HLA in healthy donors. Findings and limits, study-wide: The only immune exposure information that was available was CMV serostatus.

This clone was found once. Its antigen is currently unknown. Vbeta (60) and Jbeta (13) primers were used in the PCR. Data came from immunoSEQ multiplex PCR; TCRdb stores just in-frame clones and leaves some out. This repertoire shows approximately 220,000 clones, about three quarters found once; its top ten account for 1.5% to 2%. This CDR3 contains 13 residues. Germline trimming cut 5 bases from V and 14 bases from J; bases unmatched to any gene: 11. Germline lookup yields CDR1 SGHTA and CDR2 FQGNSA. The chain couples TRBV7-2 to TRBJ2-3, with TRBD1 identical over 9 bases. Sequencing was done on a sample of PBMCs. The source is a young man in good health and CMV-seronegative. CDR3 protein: CASSVSGTGLLYF. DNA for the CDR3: TGTGCCAGCAGCGTGTCCGGGACAGGGTTATTGTATTTT. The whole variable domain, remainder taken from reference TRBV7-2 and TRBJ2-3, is GAGVSQSPSNKVTEKGKDVELRCDPISGHTALYWYRQSLGQGLEFLIYFQGNSAPDKSGLPSDRFSAERTGGSVSTLTIQRTQQEDSAVYLCASSVSGTGLLYFGPGTRLTVL.